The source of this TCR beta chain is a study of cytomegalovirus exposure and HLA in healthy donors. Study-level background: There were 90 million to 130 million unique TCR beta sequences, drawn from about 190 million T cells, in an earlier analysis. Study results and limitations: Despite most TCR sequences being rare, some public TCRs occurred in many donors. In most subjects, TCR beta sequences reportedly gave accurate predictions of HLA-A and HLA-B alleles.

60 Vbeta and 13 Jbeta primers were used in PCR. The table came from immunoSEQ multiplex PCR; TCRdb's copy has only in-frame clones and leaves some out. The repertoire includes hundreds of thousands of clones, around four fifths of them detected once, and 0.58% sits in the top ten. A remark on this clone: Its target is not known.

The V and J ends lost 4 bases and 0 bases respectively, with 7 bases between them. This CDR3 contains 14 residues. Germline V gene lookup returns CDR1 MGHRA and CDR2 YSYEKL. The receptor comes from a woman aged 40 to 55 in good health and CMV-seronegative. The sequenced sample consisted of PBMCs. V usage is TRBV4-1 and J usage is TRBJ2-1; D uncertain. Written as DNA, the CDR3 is TGCGCCAGCAGCCTTAGGAGCTCCTACAATGAGCAGTTCTTC. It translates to CASSLRSSYNEQFF.